This T cell receptor beta chain is from a study of early T cells in non-severe SARS-CoV-2 infection. One entry per CDR3 protein, called by TCRdb with MiXCR from the 5' RACE reads. The sample holds tens of thousands of distinct CDR3 sequences, roughly 12% seen once. This clonotype was counted a few times. Germline assignment: CDR1 LGHNA and CDR2 YSLEER. V dropped 4 bases and J dropped 3 bases, with 11 bases sitting between them. This CDR3 spans 14 amino acids. Sequenced: whole blood. The chain is built from TRBV4-3 and TRBJ2-3; no firm D call. The receptor was isolated from an adult who was a healthcare worker with PCR-confirmed SARS-CoV-2 infection or an uninfected control (not recorded which). The CDR3 protein is CASSLRTRTDTQYF. CDR3 nucleotide sequence: TGCGCCAGCAGCCTACGGACGCGAACAGATACGCAGTATTTT.